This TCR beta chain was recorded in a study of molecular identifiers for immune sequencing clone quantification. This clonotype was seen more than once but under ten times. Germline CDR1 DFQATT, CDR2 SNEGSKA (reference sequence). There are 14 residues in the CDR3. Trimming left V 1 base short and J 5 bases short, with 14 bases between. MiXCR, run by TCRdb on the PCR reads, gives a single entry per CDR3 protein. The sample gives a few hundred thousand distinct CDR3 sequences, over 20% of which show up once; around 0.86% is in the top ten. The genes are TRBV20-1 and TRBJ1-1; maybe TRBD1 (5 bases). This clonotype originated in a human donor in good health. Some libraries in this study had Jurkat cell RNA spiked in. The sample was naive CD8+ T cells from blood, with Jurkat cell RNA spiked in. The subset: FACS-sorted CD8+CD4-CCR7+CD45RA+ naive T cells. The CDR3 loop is CSARGQGMGTEAFF. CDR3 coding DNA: TGCAGTGCTAGAGGGCAGGGAATGGGGACTGAAGCTTTCTTT.